The sequence of this TCR beta chain was determined in a study of blood T cells in healthy people across ages. A J-beta primer mix and a sample-barcoded 5' primer were used in a second PCR of roughly 6 to 12 cycles. From the 5' RACE reads, TCRdb called clonotypes with MiXCR, one entry per CDR3 protein. The data hold about a million distinct CDR3 sequences, with roughly two fifths observed a single time. In its sample, this clonotype was seen a few times. Germline-derived CDR1 and CDR2 are SGDLS and YYNGEE. This CDR3 has 17 residues. The J segment lost 0 bases and the V segment lost 0 bases, leaving 6 bases of the junction unmatched. Donors each provided ten milliliters of peripheral blood.

This chain joins TRBV9 and TRBJ2-3, with 8 bases aligning to TRBD2. The sequencing input was blood. This TCR derives from a man younger than 30 in good health. CDR3 sequence (DNA): TGTGCCAGCAGCGTAGATGGCGGGGGGCATAGCACAGATACGCAGTATTTT. Its translation is CASSVDGGGHSTDTQYF.